What follows is one T cell receptor (beta chain) and its context. The antigen remains undetermined. CDR3 length equals 13 residues. Germline CDR1 and CDR2: MNHNY and SVGAGI (reference sequence). The V and J ends lost 2 bases and 5 bases respectively, with 9 bases between them. The sample belongs to a study of blood T cells in healthy people across ages. Study-wide findings and caveats: Unknown donor CMV status possibly confounded expanded clonotype changes. Age brought a roughly linear fall in TCR beta diversity measured per million T cells.

It was with a sample-barcoded 5' primer and a J-beta primer mix that a second PCR of roughly 6 to 12 cycles was run. Every single cDNA molecule received a tag from a template-switch adaptor with 12 random nucleotides. A minimum of 2.5 million CDR3-containing paired-end reads was obtained for each sample. A single record per CDR3 protein comes from TCRdb applying MiXCR to the 5' RACE reads. This repertoire shows about 1.4 million distinct CDR3 sequences, roughly 59% found once; its top ten account for 6.5% to 8.5%. The receptor was derived from a man between 18 and 35 years old in good health. Sequencing was done on a sample of blood. The chain carries TRBV6-6 and TRBJ2-5; D tentatively fits TRBD1 or TRBD2 (5 bases each). The CDR3 DNA is TGTGCCAGCAGTTACCGGGACGGGGAGACCCAGTACTTC. It specifies CASSYRDGETQYF.